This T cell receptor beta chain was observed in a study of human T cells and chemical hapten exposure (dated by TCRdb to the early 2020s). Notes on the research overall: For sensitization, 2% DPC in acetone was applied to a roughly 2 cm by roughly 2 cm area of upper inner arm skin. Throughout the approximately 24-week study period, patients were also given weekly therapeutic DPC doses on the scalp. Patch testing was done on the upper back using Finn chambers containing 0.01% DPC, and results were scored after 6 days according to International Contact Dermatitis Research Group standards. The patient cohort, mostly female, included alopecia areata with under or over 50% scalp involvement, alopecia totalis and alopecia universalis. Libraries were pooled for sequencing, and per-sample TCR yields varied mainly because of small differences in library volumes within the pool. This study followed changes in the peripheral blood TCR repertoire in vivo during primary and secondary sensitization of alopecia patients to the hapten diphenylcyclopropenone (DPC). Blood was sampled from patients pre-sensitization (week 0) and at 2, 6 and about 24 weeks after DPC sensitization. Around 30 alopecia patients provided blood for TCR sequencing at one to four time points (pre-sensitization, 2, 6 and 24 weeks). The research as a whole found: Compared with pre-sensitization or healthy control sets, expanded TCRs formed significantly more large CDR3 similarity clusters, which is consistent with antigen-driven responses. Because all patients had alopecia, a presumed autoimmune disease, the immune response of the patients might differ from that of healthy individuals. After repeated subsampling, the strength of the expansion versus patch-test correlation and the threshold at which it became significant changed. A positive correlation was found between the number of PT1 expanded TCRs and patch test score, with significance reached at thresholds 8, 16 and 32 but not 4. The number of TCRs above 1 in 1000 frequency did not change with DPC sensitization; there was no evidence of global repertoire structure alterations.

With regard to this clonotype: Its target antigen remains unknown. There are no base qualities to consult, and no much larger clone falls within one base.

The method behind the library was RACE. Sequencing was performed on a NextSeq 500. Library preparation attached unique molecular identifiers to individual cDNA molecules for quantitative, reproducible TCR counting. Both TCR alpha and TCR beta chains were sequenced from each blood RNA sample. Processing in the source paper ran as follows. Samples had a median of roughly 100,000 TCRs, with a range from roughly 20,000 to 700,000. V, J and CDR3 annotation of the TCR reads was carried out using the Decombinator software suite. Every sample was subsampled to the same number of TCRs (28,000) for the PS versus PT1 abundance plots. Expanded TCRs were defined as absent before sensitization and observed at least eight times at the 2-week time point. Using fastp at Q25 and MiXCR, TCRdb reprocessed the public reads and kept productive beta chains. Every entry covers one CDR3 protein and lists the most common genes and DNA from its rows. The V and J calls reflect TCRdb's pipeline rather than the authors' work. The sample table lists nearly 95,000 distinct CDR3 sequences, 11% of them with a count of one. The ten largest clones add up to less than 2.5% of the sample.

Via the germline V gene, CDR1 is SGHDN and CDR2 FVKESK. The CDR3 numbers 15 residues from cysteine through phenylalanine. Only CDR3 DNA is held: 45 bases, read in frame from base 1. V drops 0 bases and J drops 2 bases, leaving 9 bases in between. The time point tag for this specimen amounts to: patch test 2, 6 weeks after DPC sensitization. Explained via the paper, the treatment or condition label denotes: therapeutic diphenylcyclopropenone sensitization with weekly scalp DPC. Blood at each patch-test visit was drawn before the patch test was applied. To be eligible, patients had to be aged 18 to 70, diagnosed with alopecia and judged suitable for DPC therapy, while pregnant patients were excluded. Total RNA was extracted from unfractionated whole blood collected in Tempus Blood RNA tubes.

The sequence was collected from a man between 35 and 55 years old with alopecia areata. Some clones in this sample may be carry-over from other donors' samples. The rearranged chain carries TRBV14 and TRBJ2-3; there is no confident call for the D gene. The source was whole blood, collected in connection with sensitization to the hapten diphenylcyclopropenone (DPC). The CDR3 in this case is CASSQDVTFTDTQYF. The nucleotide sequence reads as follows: TGTGCCAGCAGCCAAGATGTAACTTTCACAGATACGCAGTATTTT. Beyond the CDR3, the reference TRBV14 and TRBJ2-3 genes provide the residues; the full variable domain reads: EAGVTQFPSHSVIEKGQTVTLRCDPISGHDNLYWYRRVMGKEIKFLLHFVKESKQDESGMPNNRFLAERTGGTYSTLKVQPAELEDSGVYFCASSQDVTFTDTQYFGPGTRLTVL.